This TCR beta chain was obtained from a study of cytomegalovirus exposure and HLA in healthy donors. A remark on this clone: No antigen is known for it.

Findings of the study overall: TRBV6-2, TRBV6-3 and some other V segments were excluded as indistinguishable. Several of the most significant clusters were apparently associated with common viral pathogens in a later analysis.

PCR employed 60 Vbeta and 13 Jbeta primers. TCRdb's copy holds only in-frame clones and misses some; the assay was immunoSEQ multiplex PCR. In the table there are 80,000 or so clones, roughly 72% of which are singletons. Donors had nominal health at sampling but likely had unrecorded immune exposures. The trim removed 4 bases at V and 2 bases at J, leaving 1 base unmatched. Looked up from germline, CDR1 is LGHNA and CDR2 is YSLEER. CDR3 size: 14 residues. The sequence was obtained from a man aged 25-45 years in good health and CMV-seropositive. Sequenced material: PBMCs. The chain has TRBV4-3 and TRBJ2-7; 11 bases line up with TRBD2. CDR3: CASSLGLAAYEQYF. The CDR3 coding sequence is TGCGCCAGCAGCCTGGGACTAGCGGCCTACGAGCAGTACTTC.